This T cell receptor (beta chain) was found in a study of OX40 agonist ivuxolimab in advanced cancers. In this sample, this clone turned up once. What it recognizes is unknown. Clones were sequenced by immunoSEQ multiplex PCR, and TCRdb holds only the in-frame ones, with some missing. The data show about 58,000 clones, with roughly nine tenths seen just once and 3% to 4% held by the top ten. Individuals having autoimmune disease history or systemic immunosuppression were not enrolled. The CDR3 loop spans 17 amino acids. Trimming cost V 2 bases and J 2 bases, with 17 bases left between them. Germline CDR1 reads PRHDT; CDR2 reads FYEKMQ (reference sequence). Findings and caveats of the study: What antigens the expanded peripheral T cells recognized was never established.

The sequenced sample was CD4+ or CD8+ T cells sorted from blood, obtained in a trial of the OX40 agonist ivuxolimab. The clonotype comes from an adult with an advanced solid tumor such as melanoma, head and neck, liver or kidney cancer. The J gene is TRBJ2-3, the V gene TRBV13; D possibly corresponds to TRBD2 (7 bases). The CDR3 coding sequence is TGTGCCAGCAGCTTACGGGTGCGGGGGCTCCTCACAGATACGCAGTATTTT. This sequence encodes CASSLRVRGLLTDTQYF.